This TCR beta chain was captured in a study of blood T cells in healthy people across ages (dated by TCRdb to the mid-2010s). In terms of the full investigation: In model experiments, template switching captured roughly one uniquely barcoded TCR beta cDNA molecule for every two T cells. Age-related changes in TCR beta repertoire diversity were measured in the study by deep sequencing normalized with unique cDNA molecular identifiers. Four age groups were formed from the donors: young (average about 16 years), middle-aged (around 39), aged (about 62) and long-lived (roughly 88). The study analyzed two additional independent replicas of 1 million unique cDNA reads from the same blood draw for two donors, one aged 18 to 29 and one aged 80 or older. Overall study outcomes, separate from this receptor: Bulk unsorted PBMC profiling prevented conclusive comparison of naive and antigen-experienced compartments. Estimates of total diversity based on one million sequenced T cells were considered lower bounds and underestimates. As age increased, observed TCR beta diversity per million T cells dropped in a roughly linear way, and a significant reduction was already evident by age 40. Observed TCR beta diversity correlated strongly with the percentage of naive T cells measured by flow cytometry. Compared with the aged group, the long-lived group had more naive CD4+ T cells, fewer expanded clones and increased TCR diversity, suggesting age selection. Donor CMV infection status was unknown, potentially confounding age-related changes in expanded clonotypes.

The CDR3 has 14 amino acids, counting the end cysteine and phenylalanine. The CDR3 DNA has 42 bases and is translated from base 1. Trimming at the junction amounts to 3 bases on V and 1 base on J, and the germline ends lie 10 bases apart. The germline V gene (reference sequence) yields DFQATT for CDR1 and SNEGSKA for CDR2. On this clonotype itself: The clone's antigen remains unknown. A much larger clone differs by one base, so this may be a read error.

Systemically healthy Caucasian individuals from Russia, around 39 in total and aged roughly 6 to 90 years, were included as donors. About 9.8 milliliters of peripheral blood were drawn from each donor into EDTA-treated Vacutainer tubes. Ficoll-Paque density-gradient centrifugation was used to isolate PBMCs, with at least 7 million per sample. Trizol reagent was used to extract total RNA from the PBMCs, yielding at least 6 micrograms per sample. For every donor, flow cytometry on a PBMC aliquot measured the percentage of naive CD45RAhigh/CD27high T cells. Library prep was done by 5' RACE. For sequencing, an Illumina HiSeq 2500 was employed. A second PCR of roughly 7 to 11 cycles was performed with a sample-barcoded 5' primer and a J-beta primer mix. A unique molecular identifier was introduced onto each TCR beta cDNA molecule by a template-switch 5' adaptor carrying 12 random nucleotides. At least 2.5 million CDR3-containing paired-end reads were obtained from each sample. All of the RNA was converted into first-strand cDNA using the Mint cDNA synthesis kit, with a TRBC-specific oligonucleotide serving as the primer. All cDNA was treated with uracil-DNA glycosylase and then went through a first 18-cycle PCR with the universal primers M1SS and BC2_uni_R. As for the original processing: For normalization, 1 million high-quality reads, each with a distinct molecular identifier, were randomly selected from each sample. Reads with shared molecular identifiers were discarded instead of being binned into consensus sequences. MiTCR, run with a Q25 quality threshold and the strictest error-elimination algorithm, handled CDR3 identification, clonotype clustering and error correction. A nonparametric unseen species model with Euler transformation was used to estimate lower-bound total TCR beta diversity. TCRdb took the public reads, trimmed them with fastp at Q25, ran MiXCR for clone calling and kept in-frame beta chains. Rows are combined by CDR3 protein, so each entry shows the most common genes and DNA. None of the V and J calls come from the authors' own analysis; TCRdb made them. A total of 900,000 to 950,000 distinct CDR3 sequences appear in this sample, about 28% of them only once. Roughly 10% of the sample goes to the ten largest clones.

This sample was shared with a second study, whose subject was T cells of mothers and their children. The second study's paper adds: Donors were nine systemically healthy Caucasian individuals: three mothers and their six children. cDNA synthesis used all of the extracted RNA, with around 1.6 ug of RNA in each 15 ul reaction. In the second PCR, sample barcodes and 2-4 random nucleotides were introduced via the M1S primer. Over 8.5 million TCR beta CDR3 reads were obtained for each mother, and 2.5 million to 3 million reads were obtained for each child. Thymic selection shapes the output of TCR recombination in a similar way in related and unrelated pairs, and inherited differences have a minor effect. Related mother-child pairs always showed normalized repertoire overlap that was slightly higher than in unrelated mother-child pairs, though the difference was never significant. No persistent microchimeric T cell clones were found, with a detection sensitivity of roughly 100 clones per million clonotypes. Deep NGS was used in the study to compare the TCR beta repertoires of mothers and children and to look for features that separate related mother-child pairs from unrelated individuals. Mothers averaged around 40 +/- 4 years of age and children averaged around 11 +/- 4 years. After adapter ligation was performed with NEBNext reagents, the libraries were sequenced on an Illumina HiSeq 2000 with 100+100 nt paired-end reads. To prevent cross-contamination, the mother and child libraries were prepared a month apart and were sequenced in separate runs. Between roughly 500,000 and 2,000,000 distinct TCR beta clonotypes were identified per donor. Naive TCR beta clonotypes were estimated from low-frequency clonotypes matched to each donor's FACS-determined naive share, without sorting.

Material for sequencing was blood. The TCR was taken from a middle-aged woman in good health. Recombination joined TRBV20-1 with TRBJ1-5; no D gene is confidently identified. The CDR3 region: CSASPGLSNQPQHF. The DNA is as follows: TGCAGTGCTAGTCCCGGACTAAGCAATCAGCCCCAGCATTTT.